Below, 14 T cell receptor beta chains from the same sample are listed, as sequenced in a study of blood T cells in healthy people across ages (dated by TCRdb to the mid-2010s). The library was generated by 5' RACE. The listed sequencing device is Illumina HiSeq 2500. The second PCR ran for roughly 7 to 11 cycles and used a J-beta primer mix along with a sample-barcoded 5' primer. The raw public data were reprocessed by TCRdb itself: fastp quality trimming at Q25, MiXCR clonotype calling, in-frame beta chains only. Rows are unified per CDR3 protein, each entry keeping the most common DNA and genes. Counted in this sample were 1.2 million to 1.5 million distinct CDR3 sequences; approximately 40% of them appeared once. The leading ten clones occupy roughly 8.2% of the sample. The sequencing input was blood. The source of these receptors is a woman between 18 and 30 years old in good health.

The chain carries TRBV28 and TRBJ2-3; D assignment may be TRBD1 or TRBD2 (6 bases each). The CDR3 contains 16 residues. From germline, CDR1 is MDHEN and CDR2 SYDVKM. V lost 5 bases and J 6 bases, leaving 21 bases between the germline ends. The CDR3 here is CASSPSPGRGGDTQYF. The CDR3 coding sequence is TGTGCCAGCAGTCCTTCTCCGGGCCGAGGGGGGGATACGCAGTATTTT.

In this sample, this clonotype turned up a few times. The DNA of the CDR3 is TGCAGTGCTAGCGGGACTAGCGGACGCACAGATACGCAGTATTTT. Protein sequence: CSASGTSGRTDTQYF. The V call is TRBV20-1, the J call TRBJ2-3; 11 bases align to TRBD2. The CDR3 is made up of 15 amino acids. Germline CDR1 is DFQATT and CDR2 is SNEGSKA (reference sequence). Trimming removed 3 bases from V and 1 base from J; junction bases left unmatched: 3.

This clonotype was seen a handful of times. The J gene is TRBJ2-1, the V gene TRBV5-1; either TRBD1 or TRBD2 may supply D (5 bases each). CDR3 size: 14 residues. Trimming shortened V by 3 bases and J by 8 bases, and 15 bases separated the two germline ends. The germline V gene has CDR1 SGHRS and CDR2 YFSETQ. The CDR3 spells CASSWGTKSDEQFF. The DNA of the CDR3 is TGCGCCAGCAGCTGGGGGACCAAATCGGATGAGCAGTTCTTC. The full variable domain, in which reference TRBV5-1 and TRBJ2-1 provide the parts outside the CDR3, is KAGVTQTPRYLIKTRGQQVTLSCSPISGHRSVSWYQQTPGQGLQFLFEYFSETQRNKGNFPGRFSGRQFSNSRSEMNVSTLELGDSALYLCASSWGTKSDEQFFGPGTRLTVL.

The sample holds a few counts of this clonotype. The chain uses TRBV5-1 and TRBJ1-2; a possible D gene is TRBD1 (6 bases). This CDR3 is built from 18 residues. V was pared by 0 bases and J by 2 bases, with 20 bases between. CDR1 and CDR2 from the germline V gene are SGHRS and YFSETQ. The CDR3 reads CASSLARRQAPTNYGYTF. In DNA form, the CDR3 reads TGCGCCAGCAGCTTGGCCAGGAGACAGGCACCGACAAACTATGGCTACACCTTC.

This clonotype was seen more than once but under ten times. The chain recombines TRBV30 with TRBJ2-5; TRBD2 agrees at 9 bases. This CDR3 region has 14 residues. With 1 base clipped from V and 4 bases from J, the junction kept 4 bases outside the gene matches. Per the germline V gene, CDR1 is GTSNPN and CDR2 is SVGIG (reference sequence). The CDR3: CAWSALAGSETQYF. As DNA, the CDR3 is TGTGCCTGGAGTGCCCTAGCGGGATCAGAGACCCAGTACTTC.

The chain recombines TRBV7-9 with TRBJ1-1; no firm D call. The CDR3 runs to 10 residues. Per germline, CDR1 SEHNR and CDR2 FQNEAQ (reference sequence). V was shortened by 11 bases and J by 7 bases, with 11 bases between the two germline ends. CDR3 sequence: CAGGQSEAFF. CDR3 bases: TGTGCCGGCGGGCAGAGTGAAGCTTTCTTT.

The chain combines TRBV20-1 with TRBJ2-3; 10 bases agree with TRBD2. The V segment lost 6 bases and the J segment 5 bases; nucleotides outside the gene matches: 11. Germline V gene lookup returns CDR1 DFQATT and CDR2 SNEGSKA (reference sequence). This CDR3 spans 15 amino acids. This chain's CDR3 is CSAERGGAHEDTQYF. The DNA for the CDR3 is TGCAGTGCAGAGCGGGGGGGCGCCCATGAAGATACGCAGTATTTT.

The genes are TRBV9 and TRBJ2-5; D is undetermined. The DNA end lines up better with TRBJ2-7; the J call may be wrong. The CDR3 totals 15 residues. Germline CDR1 is SGDLS and CDR2 is YYNGEE. CDR3 residues: CASSVTTTFGSEQYF. In DNA form, the CDR3 reads TGTGCCAGCAGCGTAACAACGACTTTCGGGTCCGAGCAGTACTTC.

V gene TRBV4-3 combines with J gene TRBJ1-2; D remains unclear. Per the germline V gene, CDR1 is LGHNA and CDR2 is YSLEER. The V and J ends lost 4 bases and 4 bases respectively, with 10 bases between them. The CDR3 contains 13 residues. CDR3 residues: CASSRDGSYGYTF. Here the CDR3 DNA reads TGCGCCAGCAGCCGAGACGGCAGCTATGGCTACACCTTC.

In its sample, this clonotype was seen a few times. The chain is built from TRBV4-2 and TRBJ2-1; 7 positions match TRBD2. Trimming at V came to 3 bases and at J to 4 bases, leaving 12 bases not matched to a gene. The V gene's germline CDR1 is LGHNA and CDR2 YNFKEQ. This CDR3 is 17 amino acids long. CDR3 bases: TGTGCCAGCAGCCACGGGGAGGGGAGGGAGAGGTACAATGAGCAGTTCTTC. Amino acid sequence: CASSHGEGRERYNEQFF.

CDR3 loop: CASSFHYTYEQYF. CDR3 nucleotides: TGTGCCAGCAGCTTTCATTACACCTACGAGCAGTACTTC. The chain recombines TRBV7-8 with TRBJ2-7; D gene uncertain. The CDR3 runs 13 residues. The V end lost 3 bases, the J end lost 2 bases, and 8 bases lay between the germline ends. The V gene's germline CDR1 is SGHVS and CDR2 FQNEAQ.

The J gene is TRBJ2-1, the V gene TRBV29-1; TRBD1 aligns across 9 bases. The CDR3 spans 15 residues. Trimming at V came to 4 bases and at J to 6 bases, leaving 10 bases not matched to a gene. Per germline, CDR1 SQVTM and CDR2 ANQGSEA. The CDR3 region has the DNA TGCAGCGTTGCCCCGGACAGGGGTAGAGGCAATGAGCAGTTCTTC. The encoded protein is CSVAPDRGRGNEQFF.

This clonotype has a single count. The chain links TRBV12-3 or TRBV12-4 to TRBJ1-2; TRBD1 might be the D (6 bases). Trimming took 5 bases from V and 8 from J, leaving 15 bases between them. There are 13 residues in the CDR3. The CDR3 region is CASSGGGQGGYTF. CDR3 nucleotides: TGTGCCAGCAGTGGGGGGGGGCAGGGAGGCTACACCTTC.

This clonotype was observed a few times. The rearrangement uses TRBV10-3 and TRBJ1-2, with 8 bases that match TRBD1. J was trimmed by 11 bases and V by 3 bases; bases with no gene match: 8. Germline loops: CDR1 ENHRY, CDR2 SYGVKD. There are 13 residues in the CDR3. The CDR3 bases are TGTGCCATCAGTGAACCGGGACAGGCCCCTTACACCTTC. It codes for CAISEPGQAPYTF.